This T cell receptor beta chain is drawn from a study of cytomegalovirus exposure and HLA in healthy donors. The PCR employed 60 Vbeta primers together with 13 Jbeta primers. TCRdb's copy holds only in-frame clones and misses some; the assay was immunoSEQ multiplex PCR. The sample lists around 150,000 clones, approximately 80% occurring once. V gave up 4 bases and J gave up 8 bases; unmatched junction bases: 8. The CDR3 consists of 14 residues. Germline-derived CDR1 and CDR2 are SGHDT and YYEEEE. This sequence originates from a man aged 18 to 29 in good health and CMV-seropositive. The sample comprised PBMCs. The J gene is TRBJ1-2, the V gene TRBV5-6; 10 nucleotides line up with TRBD1. CDR3 coding DNA: TGTGCCAGCAGCCCGGGACAGGGGCCGAGAGGCTACACCTTC. The encoded protein is CASSPGQGPRGYTF. Full variable domain (missing parts from reference TRBV5-6 and TRBJ1-2): DAGVTQSPTHLIKTRGQQVTLRCSPKSGHDTVSWYQQALGQGPQFIFQYYEEEERQRGNFPDRFSGHQFPNYSSELNVNALLLGDSALYLCASSPGQGPRGYTFGSGTRLTVV.